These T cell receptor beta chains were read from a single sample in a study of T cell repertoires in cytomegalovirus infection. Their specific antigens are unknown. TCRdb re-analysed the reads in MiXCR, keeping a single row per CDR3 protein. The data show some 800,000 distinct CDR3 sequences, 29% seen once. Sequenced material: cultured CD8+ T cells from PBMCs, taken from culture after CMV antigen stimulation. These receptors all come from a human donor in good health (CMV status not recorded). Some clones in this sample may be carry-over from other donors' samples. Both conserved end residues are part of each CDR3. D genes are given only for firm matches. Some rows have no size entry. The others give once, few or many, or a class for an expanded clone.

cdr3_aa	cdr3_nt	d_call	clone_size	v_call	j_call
CASGWDRGDVKNTGELFF	TGTGCTAGTGGTTGGGACAGGGGCGATGTGAAGAACACCGGGGAGCTGTTTTTT	TRBD1	few	TRBV12-5	TRBJ2-2
CASSLLSRGGEQYF	TGTGCCAGCAGCTTACTCTCGCGAGGAGGGGAGCAGTACTTC	-	-	TRBV13	TRBJ2-7
CASSQLGGTATPRTEAFF	TGTGCCAGCAGCCAACTAGGAGGGACAGCGACCCCACGCACTGAAGCTTTCTTT	TRBD1	-	TRBV14	TRBJ1-1
CATSGLNLAGFNEQFF	TGTGCCACCAGCGGCCTGAATCTAGCGGGGTTTAATGAGCAGTTCTTC	TRBD2	few	TRBV24-1	TRBJ2-1
CASSWDGVGGYTF	TGTGCCAGCAGTTGGGACGGGGTGGGGGGCTACACCTTC	-	-	TRBV6-5	TRBJ1-2
CASSLAGGQDEQFF	TGTGCCAGCAGCTTAGCGGGGGGGCAGGATGAGCAGTTCTTC	-	few	TRBV7-6	TRBJ2-1
CASSPPQGAFYGYTF	TGTGCCAGCAGCCCCCCGCAGGGGGCATTCTATGGCTACACCTTC	TRBD1	-	TRBV7-9	TRBJ1-2
CSAEGLSSYNEQFF	TGCAGTGCCGAGGGGTTAAGCTCCTACAATGAGCAGTTCTTC	-	once	TRBV20-1	TRBJ2-1
CASSSYSSGNTIYF	TGTGCCAGCAGCTCATACAGCTCTGGAAACACCATATATTTT	-	many	TRBV7-6	TRBJ1-3
CASSWSFGQGAIGNQPQHF	TGTGCCAGCAGTTGGAGCTTCGGACAGGGGGCGATAGGCAATCAGCCCCAGCATTTT	TRBD1	-	TRBV28	TRBJ1-5
CASSQDPPNEETQYF	TGCGCCAGCAGCCAAGATCCGCCTAACGAAGAGACCCAGTACTTC	-	-	TRBV4-1	TRBJ2-5
CASSSMGRTDTQYF	TGTGCCAGCAGCTCAATGGGACGGACAGATACGCAGTATTTT	-	few	TRBV7-9	TRBJ2-3
CSVEQSPGTGEGYTF	TGCAGCGTTGAACAATCCCCTGGGACAGGGGAAGGCTACACCTTC	TRBD1	-	TRBV29-1	TRBJ1-2
CASSLLNSEDEQFF	TGTGCCAGCAGTTTACTAAACAGCGAGGATGAGCAGTTCTTC	-	few	TRBV28	TRBJ2-1
CASSYSPGQVSGNTIYF	TGTGCCAGCAGTTACTCTCCCGGACAGGTCTCTGGAAACACCATATATTTT	TRBD1	-	TRBV6-8	TRBJ1-3
CASSFRWETGSRLNYSNQPQHF	TGTGCCAGCAGTTTTCGGTGGGAGACAGGGTCCCGATTAAATTATAGCAATCAGCCCCAGCATTTT	TRBD1	many	TRBV12-3/TRBV12-4	TRBJ1-5
CASSLGEDSLHTQYF	TGTGCCAGCAGCCTGGGGGAGGACTCCCTCCATACGCAGTATTTT	-	-	TRBV5-3	TRBJ2-3
CASSTSSSTGPNEKLFF	TGTGCCAGCAGTACCTCCTCCTCGACAGGCCCAAATGAAAAACTGTTTTTT	-	few	TRBV6-5	TRBJ1-4
CASSPPGTKAFF	TGTGCCAGCAGCCCTCCGGGAACAAAAGCTTTCTTT	-	-	TRBV7-9	TRBJ1-1
CASSSPLREAGTSGNTIYF	TGTGCCAGCAGCTCCCCATTAAGGGAGGCAGGAACCTCTGGAAACACCATATATTTT	-	-	TRBV9	TRBJ1-3
CASSSRTGGTETQYF	TGTGCCAGCAGCTCAAGGACAGGGGGCACAGAGACCCAGTACTTC	TRBD1	few	TRBV7-2	TRBJ2-5
CASSYQGMKPNTEAFF	TGTGCCAGCAGTTATCAGGGAATGAAGCCGAACACTGAAGCTTTCTTT	-	-	TRBV6-2/TRBV6-3	TRBJ1-1
CASSEPGFATDTQYF	TGTGCCAGCAGTGAACCGGGGTTTGCCACAGATACGCAGTATTTT	-	many	TRBV6-1	TRBJ2-3
CASSLGRGHNSPLHF	TGCGCCAGCAGCTTGGGGCGGGGGCATAATTCACCCCTCCACTTT	-	-	TRBV5-1	TRBJ1-6
CASSPPPHRSGSYNEQFF	TGCGCCAGCAGCCCGCCCCCACACAGAAGTGGCTCCTACAATGAGCAGTTCTTC	-	-	TRBV4-3	TRBJ2-1
CASSHSNQPQHF	TGTGCCAGCAGCCACAGCAATCAGCCCCAGCATTTT	-	many	TRBV7-8	TRBJ1-5
CASSFSQLDSGNTIYF	TGTGCCAGCAGCTTTTCTCAACTGGACTCTGGAAACACCATATATTTT	-	-	TRBV5-4	TRBJ1-3
CATTAARTGELFF	TGTGCCACCACCGCGGCGAGGACCGGGGAGCTGTTTTTT	-	-	TRBV19	TRBJ2-2
CATSRDRGEETQYF	TGTGCCACCAGCAGAGATAGAGGGGAGGAGACCCAGTACTTC	-	-	TRBV15	TRBJ2-5
CASSYNLLGDTQYF	TGTGCCAGCAGTTACAACCTATTGGGAGATACGCAGTATTTT	-	few	TRBV6-2/TRBV6-3	TRBJ2-3
CASSLNSGAAIYGYTF	TGTGCCAGCAGCTTAAATTCAGGGGCCGCAATCTATGGCTACACCTTC	-	many	TRBV7-6	TRBJ1-2
CASSFTANEQFF	TGTGCCAGCAGCTTTACAGCGAATGAGCAGTTCTTC	-	many	TRBV7-2	TRBJ2-1
CASSLSQNYEQYF	TGTGCCAGCAGTTTATCCCAAAACTACGAGCAGTACTTC	-	-	TRBV27	TRBJ2-7
CASSGDNVGYGYTF	TGTGCCAGCAGTGGGGACAACGTAGGATATGGCTACACCTTC	-	few	TRBV12-3/TRBV12-4	TRBJ1-2
CASRLRGGKRGETQYF	TGTGCCAGCAGGCTTCGGGGGGGGAAGCGGGGTGAGACCCAGTACTTC	TRBD2	few	TRBV7-2	TRBJ2-5
CASSLIGTHSYEQYF	TGTGCCAGCAGTCTCATCGGGACCCACTCCTACGAGCAGTACTTC	-	-	TRBV27	TRBJ2-7
CASSESGVGADTQYF	TGTGCCAGCAGCGAAAGCGGGGTCGGTGCAGATACGCAGTATTTT	TRBD2	few	TRBV12-3/TRBV12-4	TRBJ2-3
CASRFRDTYYNEQFF	TGTGCCAGCCGTTTCAGGGACACCTACTACAATGAGCAGTTCTTC	-	few	TRBV12-3/TRBV12-4	TRBJ2-1
CARDRASSYNEQFF	TGTGCTAGGGACCGGGCGAGCTCCTACAATGAGCAGTTCTTC	-	-	TRBV12-5	TRBJ2-1
CASRDRYYEQFF	TGTGCCAGCAGGGACAGGTACTATGAGCAGTTCTTC	TRBD1	many	TRBV7-2	TRBJ2-1
CSGEGQVPTEAFF	TGCAGTGGAGAGGGGCAGGTTCCCACTGAAGCTTTCTTT	-	-	TRBV20-1	TRBJ1-1
CASSIGSGNTEAFF	TGTGCCAGTAGTATAGGAAGTGGAAACACTGAAGCTTTCTTT	-	-	TRBV19	TRBJ1-1
CATSKGTGGELFF	TGTGCCACCAGCAAAGGGACTGGCGGGGAGCTGTTTTTT	-	-	TRBV15	TRBJ2-2
CASSLIAGVNNEQFF	TGTGCCAGCAGCTTAATAGCGGGGGTCAACAATGAGCAGTTCTTC	TRBD2	-	TRBV11-3	TRBJ2-1
CASSTGAFGYTF	TGTGCCAGCAGCACCGGGGCATTTGGCTACACCTTC	-	few	TRBV6-2/TRBV6-3	TRBJ1-2
CASSYSRENEQFF	TGTGCCAGCAGTTACTCGAGGGAAAATGAGCAGTTCTTC	-	few	TRBV6-5	TRBJ2-1
CASSLVVEVIAKNIQYF	TGTGCCAGCAGCTTAGTCGTAGAGGTTATAGCCAAAAACATTCAGTACTTC	-	-	TRBV7-2	TRBJ2-4
CASRLYGTAGNTIYF	TGTGCCAGCAGACTATATGGGACGGCCGGAAACACCATATATTTT	-	-	TRBV12-3/TRBV12-4	TRBJ1-3
CASSVVSGNEQYF	TGTGCCAGCAGCGTAGTTTCGGGCAACGAGCAGTACTTC	-	-	TRBV9	TRBJ2-7
CASSPKGGGGHLYKQYF	TGTGCCAGCAGCCCAAAGGGCGGCGGCGGGCACCTCTACAAGCAGTACTTC	-	-	TRBV7-9	TRBJ2-7
CASSPSQETQYF	TGTGCCAGCAGCCCGTCTCAAGAGACCCAGTACTTC	-	many	TRBV7-9	TRBJ2-5
CSASRVEKETQYF	TGCAGTGCTAGTCGGGTAGAGAAAGAGACCCAGTACTTC	-	few	TRBV20-1	TRBJ2-5
CASSRGAARGNTIYF	TGTGCCAGCAGTCGCGGCGCCGCACGTGGAAACACCATATATTTT	-	-	TRBV27	TRBJ1-3